This T cell receptor (beta chain) was sequenced in a study of Graves' ophthalmopathy and Graves' hyperthyroidism. Newly diagnosed hyperthyroidism donors, aged 18 to 65, duration under 2 months. Diagnosis used clinical symptoms, serum thyroxine, TRAb, thyroid ultrasound and orbital computed tomography. Study results and caveats: The model's ophthalmopathy progression predictions had approximately 71% sensitivity and 72.22% specificity.

This clonotype was picked up many times. The antigen is unknown. The germline V and J ends were trimmed by 5 bases and 0 bases, with 13 bases remaining between them. Germline V gene sequence: CDR1 SGHVS, CDR2 FQNEAQ. The CDR3 has 15 amino acids. The authors amplified TCR beta CDR3 regions, and they did so from RNA transcripts for repertoire sequencing. The workflow started with a first-round RT-PCR run with HTBI primers and then moved on to a second-round multiplex PCR. Via MiXCR, TCRdb re-called the multiplex PCR reads, giving one row per CDR3 protein. In the table there are roughly 610,000 distinct CDR3 sequences, about 20% of which are singletons.

This clonotype originated in a woman between 18 and 29 years old with stable Graves' hyperthyroidism. Some clones in this sample may be carry-over from other donors' samples. The V gene is TRBV7-8, the J gene TRBJ1-1; a possible D gene is TRBD1 (6 bases). Sequenced material: peripheral blood. CDR3 region: CASSIHRALNTEAFF. CDR3 bases: TGTGCCAGCAGCATTCACAGGGCCTTGAACACTGAAGCTTTCTTT.